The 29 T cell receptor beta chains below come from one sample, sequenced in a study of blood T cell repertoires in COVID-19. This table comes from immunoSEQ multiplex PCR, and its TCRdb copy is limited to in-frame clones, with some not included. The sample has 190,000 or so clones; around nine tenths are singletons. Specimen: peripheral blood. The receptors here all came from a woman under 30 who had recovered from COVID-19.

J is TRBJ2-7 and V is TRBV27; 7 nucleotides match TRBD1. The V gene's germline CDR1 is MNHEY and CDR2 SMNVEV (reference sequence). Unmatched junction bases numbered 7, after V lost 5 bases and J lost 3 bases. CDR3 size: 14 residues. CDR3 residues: CASSTTGSLYEQYF. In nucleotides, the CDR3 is TGTGCCAGCAGTACGACAGGGTCGCTCTACGAGCAGTACTTC.

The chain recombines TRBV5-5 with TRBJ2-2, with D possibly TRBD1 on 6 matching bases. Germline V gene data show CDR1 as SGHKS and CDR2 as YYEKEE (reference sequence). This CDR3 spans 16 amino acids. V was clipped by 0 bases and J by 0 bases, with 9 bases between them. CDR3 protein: CASSLVAGANTGELFF. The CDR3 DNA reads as TGTGCCAGCAGCTTGGTGGCAGGGGCGAACACCGGGGAGCTGTTTTTT.

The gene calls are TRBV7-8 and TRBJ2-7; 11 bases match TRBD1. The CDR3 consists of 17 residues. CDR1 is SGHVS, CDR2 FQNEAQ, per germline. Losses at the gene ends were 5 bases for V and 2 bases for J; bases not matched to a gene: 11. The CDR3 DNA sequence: TGTGCCAGCAGCGTGGGGACAGGGGGTCGGAGGGCCTACGAGCAGTACTTC. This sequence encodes CASSVGTGGRRAYEQYF.

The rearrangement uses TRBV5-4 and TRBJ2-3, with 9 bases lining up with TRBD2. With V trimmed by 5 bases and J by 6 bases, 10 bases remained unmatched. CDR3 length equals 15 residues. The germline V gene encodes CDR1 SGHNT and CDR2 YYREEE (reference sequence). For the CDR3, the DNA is TGTGCCAGCAGTCGCGGGACTAGCATCGGTGATACGCAGTATTTT. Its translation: CASSRGTSIGDTQYF. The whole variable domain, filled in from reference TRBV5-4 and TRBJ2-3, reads ETGVTQSPTHLIKTRGQQVTLRCSSQSGHNTVSWYQQALGQGPQFIFQYYREEENGRGNFPPRFSGLQFPNYSSELNVNALELDDSALYLCASSRGTSIGDTQYFGPGTRLTVL.

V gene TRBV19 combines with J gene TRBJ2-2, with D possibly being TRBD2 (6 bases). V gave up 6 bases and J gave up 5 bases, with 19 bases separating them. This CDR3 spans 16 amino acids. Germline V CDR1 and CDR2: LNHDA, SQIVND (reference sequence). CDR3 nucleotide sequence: TGTGCCAGTAGAATGAGTCCAGGAGGAGGGACCGGGGAGCTGTTTTTT. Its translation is CASRMSPGGGTGELFF. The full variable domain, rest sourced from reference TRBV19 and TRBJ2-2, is DGGITQSPKYLFRKEGQNVTLSCEQNLNHDAMYWYRQDPGQGLRLIYYSQIVNDFQKGDIAEGYSVSREKKESFPLTVTSAQKNPTAFYLCASRMSPGGGTGELFFGEGSRLTVL.

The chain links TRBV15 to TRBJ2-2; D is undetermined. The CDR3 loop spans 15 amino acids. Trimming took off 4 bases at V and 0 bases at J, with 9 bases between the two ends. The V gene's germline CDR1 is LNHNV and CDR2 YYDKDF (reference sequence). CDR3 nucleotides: TGTGCCACCAGCAAGGCCAGGTCGAACACCGGGGAGCTGTTTTTT. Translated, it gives CATSKARSNTGELFF.

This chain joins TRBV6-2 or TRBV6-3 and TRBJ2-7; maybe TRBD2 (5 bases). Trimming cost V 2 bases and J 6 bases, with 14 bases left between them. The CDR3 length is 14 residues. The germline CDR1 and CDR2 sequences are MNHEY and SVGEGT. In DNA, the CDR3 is TGTGCCAGCAGTTACGTCGGAGGTACGGGCGAGCAGTACGTC. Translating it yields CASSYVGGTGEQYV.

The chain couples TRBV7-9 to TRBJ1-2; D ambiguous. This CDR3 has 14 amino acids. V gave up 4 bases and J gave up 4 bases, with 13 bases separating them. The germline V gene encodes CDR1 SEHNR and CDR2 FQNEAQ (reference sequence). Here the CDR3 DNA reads TGTGCCAGCAGCTATGGCGAGGGCGGCTATGGCTACACCTTC. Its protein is CASSYGEGGYGYTF.

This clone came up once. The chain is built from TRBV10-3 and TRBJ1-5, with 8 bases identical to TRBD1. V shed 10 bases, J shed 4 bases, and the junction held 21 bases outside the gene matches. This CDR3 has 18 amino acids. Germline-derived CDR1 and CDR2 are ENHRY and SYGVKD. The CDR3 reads CATGMIDRQGAGNQPQHF. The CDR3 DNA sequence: TGTGCCACCGGTATGATAGACCGGCAGGGGGCAGGTAATCAGCCCCAGCATTTT.

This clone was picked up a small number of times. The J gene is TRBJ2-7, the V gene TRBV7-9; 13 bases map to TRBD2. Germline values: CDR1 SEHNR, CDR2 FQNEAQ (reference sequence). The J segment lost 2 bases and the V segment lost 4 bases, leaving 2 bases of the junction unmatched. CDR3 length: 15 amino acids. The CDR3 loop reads CASSSGLAGPYEQYV. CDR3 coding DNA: TGTGCCAGCAGCTCGGGACTAGCGGGACCCTACGAGCAGTACGTC.

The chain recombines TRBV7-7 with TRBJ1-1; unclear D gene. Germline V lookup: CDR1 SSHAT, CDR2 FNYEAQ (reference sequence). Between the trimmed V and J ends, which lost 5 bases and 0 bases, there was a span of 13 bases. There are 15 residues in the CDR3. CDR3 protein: CASSASYSLNTEAFF. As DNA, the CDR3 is TGTGCCAGCAGCGCCAGTTACAGCTTGAACACTGAAGCTTTCTTT.

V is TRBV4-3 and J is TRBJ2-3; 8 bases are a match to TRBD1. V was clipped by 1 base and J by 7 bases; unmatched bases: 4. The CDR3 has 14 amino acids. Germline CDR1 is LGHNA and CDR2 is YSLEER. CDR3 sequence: CASSQARTGNTQYF. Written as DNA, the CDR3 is TGCGCCAGCAGCCAAGCCCGGACAGGGAATACGCAGTATTTT.

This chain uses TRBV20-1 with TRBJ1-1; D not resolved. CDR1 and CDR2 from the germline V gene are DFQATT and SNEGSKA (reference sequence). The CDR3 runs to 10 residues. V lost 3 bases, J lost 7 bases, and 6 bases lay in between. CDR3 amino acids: CSASRGEAFF. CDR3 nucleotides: TGCAGTGCTAGCAGAGGTGAAGCTTTCTTT.

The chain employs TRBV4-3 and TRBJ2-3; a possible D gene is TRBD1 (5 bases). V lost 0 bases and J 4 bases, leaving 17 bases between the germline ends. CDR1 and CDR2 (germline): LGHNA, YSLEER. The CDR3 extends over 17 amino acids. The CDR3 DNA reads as TGCGCCAGCAGCCAAGAGTGGGCAGGGAAGAGCGCAGATACGCAGTATTTT. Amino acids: CASSQEWAGKSADTQYF.

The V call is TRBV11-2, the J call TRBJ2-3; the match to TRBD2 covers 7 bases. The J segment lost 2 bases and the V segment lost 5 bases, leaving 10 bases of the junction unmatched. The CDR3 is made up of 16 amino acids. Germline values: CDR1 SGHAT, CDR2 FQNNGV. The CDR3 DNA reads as TGTGCCAGCAGCCGCGGAACAGCGGGAAACACAGATACGCAGTATTTT. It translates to CASSRGTAGNTDTQYF.

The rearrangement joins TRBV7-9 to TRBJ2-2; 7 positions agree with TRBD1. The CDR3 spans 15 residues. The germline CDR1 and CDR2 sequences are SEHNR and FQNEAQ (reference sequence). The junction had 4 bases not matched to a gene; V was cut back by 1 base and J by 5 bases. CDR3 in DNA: TGTGCCAGCAGCTTAGGGGACAGAAGGACCGGGGAGCTGTTTTTT. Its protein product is CASSLGDRRTGELFF.

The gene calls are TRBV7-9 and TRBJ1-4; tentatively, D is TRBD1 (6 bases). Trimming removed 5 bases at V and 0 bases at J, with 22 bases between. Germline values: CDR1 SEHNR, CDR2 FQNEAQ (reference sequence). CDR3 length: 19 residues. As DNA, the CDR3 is TGTGCCAGCAGCCAAACTCCCGTACAGGGCCATGCAACTAATGAAAAACTGTTTTTT. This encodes CASSQTPVQGHATNEKLFF.

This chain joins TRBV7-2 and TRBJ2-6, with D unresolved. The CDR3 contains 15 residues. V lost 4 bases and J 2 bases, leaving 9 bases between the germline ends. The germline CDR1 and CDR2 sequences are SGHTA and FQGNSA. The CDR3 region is CASSSARTGANVLTF. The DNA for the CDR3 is TGTGCCAGCAGCTCCGCTAGAACTGGGGCCAACGTCCTGACTTTC.

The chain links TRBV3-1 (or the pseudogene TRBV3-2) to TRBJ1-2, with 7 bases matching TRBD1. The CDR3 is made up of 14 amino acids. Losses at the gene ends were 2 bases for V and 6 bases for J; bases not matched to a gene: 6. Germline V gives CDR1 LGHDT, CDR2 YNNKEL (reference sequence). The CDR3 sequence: CASSQTPGGNGYTF. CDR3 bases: TGTGCCAGCAGCCAAACCCCAGGGGGGAATGGCTACACCTTC.

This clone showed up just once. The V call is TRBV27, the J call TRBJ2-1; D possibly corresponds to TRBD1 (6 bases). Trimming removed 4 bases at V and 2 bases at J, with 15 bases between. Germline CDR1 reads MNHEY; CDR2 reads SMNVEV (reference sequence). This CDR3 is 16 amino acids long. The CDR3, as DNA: TGTGCCAGCAGTTACCCTGGGCAGGGGCCCTACAATGAGCAGTTCTTC. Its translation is CASSYPGQGPYNEQFF.

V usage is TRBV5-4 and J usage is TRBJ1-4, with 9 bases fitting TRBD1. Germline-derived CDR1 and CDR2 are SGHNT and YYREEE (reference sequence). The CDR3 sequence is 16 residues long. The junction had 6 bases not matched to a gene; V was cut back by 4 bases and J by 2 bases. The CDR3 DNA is TGTGCCAGCAGCAGGGGGACAGGGCGGACTAATGAAAAACTGTTTTTT. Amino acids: CASSRGTGRTNEKLFF.

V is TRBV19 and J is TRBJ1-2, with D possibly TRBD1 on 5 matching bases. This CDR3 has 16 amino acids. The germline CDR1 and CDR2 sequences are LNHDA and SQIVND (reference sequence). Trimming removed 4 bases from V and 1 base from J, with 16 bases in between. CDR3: CASSSRVTDDNYGYTF. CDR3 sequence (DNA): TGTGCCAGTAGTAGCCGAGTGACAGACGATAACTATGGCTACACCTTC.

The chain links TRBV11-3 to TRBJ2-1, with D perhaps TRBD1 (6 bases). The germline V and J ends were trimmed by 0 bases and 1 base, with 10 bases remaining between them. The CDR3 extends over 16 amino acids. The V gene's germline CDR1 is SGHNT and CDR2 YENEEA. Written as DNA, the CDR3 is TGTGCCAGCAGCTTAGACGGGACATATTCCTACAATGAGCAGTTCTTC. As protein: CASSLDGTYSYNEQFF.

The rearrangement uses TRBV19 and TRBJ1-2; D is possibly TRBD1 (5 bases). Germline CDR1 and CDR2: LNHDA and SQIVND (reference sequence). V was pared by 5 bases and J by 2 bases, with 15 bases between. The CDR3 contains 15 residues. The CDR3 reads CASSPGGGRNYGYTF. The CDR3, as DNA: TGTGCCAGTAGTCCCGGCGGGGGAAGGAACTATGGCTACACCTTC.

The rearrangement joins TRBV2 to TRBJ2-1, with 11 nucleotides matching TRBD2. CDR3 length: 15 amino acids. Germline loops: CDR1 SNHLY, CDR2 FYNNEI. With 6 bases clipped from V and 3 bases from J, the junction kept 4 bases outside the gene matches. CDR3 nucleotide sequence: TGTGCCAGCAGAGTGACTAGCGGGGTCTACAATGAGCAGTTCTTC. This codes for CASRVTSGVYNEQFF. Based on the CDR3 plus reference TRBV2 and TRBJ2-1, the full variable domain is EPEVTQTPSHQVTQMGQEVILRCVPISNHLYFYWYRQILGQKVEFLVSFYNNEISEKSEIFDDQFSVERPDGSNFTLKIRSTKLEDSAMYFCASRVTSGVYNEQFFGPGTRLTVL.

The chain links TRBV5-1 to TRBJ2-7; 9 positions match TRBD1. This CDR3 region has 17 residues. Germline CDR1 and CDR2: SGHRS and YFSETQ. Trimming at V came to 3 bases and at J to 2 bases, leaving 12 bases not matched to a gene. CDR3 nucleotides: TGCGCCAGCAGCTCATCTCGACCCGGGACAGGGCCCTACGAGCAGTACTTC. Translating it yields CASSSSRPGTGPYEQYF.

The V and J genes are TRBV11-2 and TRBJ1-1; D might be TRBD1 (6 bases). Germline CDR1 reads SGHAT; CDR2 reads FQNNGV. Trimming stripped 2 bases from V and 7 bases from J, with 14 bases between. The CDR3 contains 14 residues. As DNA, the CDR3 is TGTGCCAGCAGCTTAAATCGGCAGGGGTATGAAGCTTTCTTT. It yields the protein CASSLNRQGYEAFF.

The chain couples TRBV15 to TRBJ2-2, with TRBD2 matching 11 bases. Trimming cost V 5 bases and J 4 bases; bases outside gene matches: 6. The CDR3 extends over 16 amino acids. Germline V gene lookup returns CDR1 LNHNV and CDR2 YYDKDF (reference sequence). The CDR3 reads CATSGGLAERTGELFF. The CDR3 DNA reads TGTGCCACCAGCGGGGGACTAGCGGAGCGCACCGGGGAGCTGTTTTTT.

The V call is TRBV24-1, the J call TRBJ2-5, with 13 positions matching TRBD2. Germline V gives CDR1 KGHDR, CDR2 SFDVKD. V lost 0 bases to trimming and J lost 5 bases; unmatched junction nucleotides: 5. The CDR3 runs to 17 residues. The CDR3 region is CATSDLRGTSGTETQYF. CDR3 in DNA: TGTGCCACCAGTGATTTGCGTGGGACTAGCGGGACGGAGACCCAGTACTTC.